This T cell receptor (beta chain) originates from a study of blood T cell repertoires in COVID-19. V lost 1 base to trimming and J lost 0 bases, with 15 bases between them. From germline, CDR1 is KGHSY and CDR2 FQNENV. The CDR3 spans 17 residues. Only in-frame clones appear in the TCRdb table, and some are missing; sequencing was by immunoSEQ multiplex PCR. The table includes about 240,000 clones, around 85% detected once. The sequence came from a woman aged 55-75 years with active or convalescent COVID-19. The sample comprised peripheral blood. V usage is TRBV16 and J usage is TRBJ1-1; tentative D call: TRBD1 (5 bases). DNA of the CDR3: TGTGCCAGCAGCCAATTGCGCAGGGTCCCGATGAACACTGAAGCTTTCTTT. Amino acids: CASSQLRRVPMNTEAFF.